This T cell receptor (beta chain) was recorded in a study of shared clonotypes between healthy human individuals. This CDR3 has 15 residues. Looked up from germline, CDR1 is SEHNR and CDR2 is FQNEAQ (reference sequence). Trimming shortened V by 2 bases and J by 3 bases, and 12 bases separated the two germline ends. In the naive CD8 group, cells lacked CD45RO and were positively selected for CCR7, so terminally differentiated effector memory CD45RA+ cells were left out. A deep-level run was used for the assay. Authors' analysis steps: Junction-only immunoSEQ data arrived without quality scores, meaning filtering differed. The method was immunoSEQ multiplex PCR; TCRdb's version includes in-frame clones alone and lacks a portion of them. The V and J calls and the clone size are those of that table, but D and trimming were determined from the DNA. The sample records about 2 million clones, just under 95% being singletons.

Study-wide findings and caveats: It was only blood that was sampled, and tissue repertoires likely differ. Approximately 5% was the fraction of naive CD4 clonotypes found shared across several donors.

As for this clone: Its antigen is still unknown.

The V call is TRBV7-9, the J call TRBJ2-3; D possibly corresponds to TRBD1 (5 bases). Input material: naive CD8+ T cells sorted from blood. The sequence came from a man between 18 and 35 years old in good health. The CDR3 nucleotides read TGTGCCAGCAGCTTAATAGGCAGGGATACAGATACGCAGTATTTT. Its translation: CASSLIGRDTDTQYF.